Each of the 32 T cell receptor beta chains below was sequenced from the same sample in a study of blood T cell repertoires in COVID-19. Clones were read by immunoSEQ multiplex PCR, and TCRdb kept only the in-frame ones, dropping some. The table lists 200,000 to 250,000 clones, about nine tenths of them singletons. Material for sequencing was peripheral blood. The receptors shown here come from a man between 60 and 75 years old who had recovered from COVID-19.

The chain uses TRBV20-1 and TRBJ2-1; 8 nucleotides match TRBD2. The CDR3 has 11 amino acids. Germline trimming cut 5 bases from V and 12 bases from J; bases unmatched to any gene: 6. Germline CDR1 DFQATT, CDR2 SNEGSKA (reference sequence). The CDR3: CSAPRGGGQFF. The CDR3 DNA sequence: TGCAGTGCTCCTCGGGGGGGCGGGCAGTTCTTC.

The J gene is TRBJ2-5, the V gene TRBV5-6, with D uncertain. The CDR3 has 13 residues. Trimming cost V 0 bases and J 7 bases, with 10 bases left between them. Germline values: CDR1 SGHDT, CDR2 YYEEEE. The CDR3 here is CASSLAEYGTQYF. The CDR3 coding sequence is TGTGCCAGCAGCTTGGCCGAGTACGGGACCCAGTACTTC.

The chain is built from TRBV27 and TRBJ2-1; TRBD2 agrees at 15 bases. Germline trimming cut 8 bases from V and 7 bases from J; bases unmatched to any gene: 9. The CDR3 length is 16 residues. The germline V gene has CDR1 MNHEY and CDR2 SMNVEV (reference sequence). The CDR3 DNA sequence: TGTGCCAGCGGGCCCCTCGGGACTAGCGGGAGGAATGAGCAGTTCTTC. This translates into CASGPLGTSGRNEQFF.

The chain is built from TRBV9 and TRBJ2-7, with D perhaps matching TRBD2 (6 bases). The CDR3 sequence is 15 residues long. Germline V CDR1 and CDR2: SGDLS, YYNGEE. V lost 4 bases and J lost 0, with 14 bases in between. The CDR3 is CASSSPDGSSYEQYF. CDR3 sequence (DNA): TGTGCCAGCAGCTCCCCGGACGGGAGCTCCTACGAGCAGTACTTC.

The V gene is TRBV7-3, the J gene TRBJ2-1; 7 bases align to TRBD1. The CDR3 extends over 14 amino acids. V shed 5 bases, J shed 2 bases, and the junction held 3 bases outside the gene matches. Germline lookup yields CDR1 SGHTA and CDR2 FQGTGA. CDR3 sequence reads: CASSRGGAYNEQFF. DNA for the CDR3: TGTGCCAGCAGCCGAGGGGGCGCCTACAATGAGCAGTTCTTC.

The chain links TRBV5-6 to TRBJ1-5, with D hard to call. V was trimmed by 4 bases and J by 5 bases, leaving 10 bases between them. There are 13 residues in the CDR3. Germline-derived CDR1 and CDR2 are SGHDT and YYEEEE. The CDR3 loop reads CASSPGGYQPQHF. The CDR3 region has the DNA TGTGCCAGCAGCCCGGGCGGGTATCAGCCCCAGCATTTT.

Only one count was recorded for this clone. This chain uses TRBV2 with TRBJ1-3; D may be TRBD1 (6 bases). The germline V gene encodes CDR1 SNHLY and CDR2 FYNNEI. V gave up 8 bases and J gave up 0 bases, with 11 bases separating them. CDR3 size: 14 residues. The CDR3 spells CASPTGTSGNTIYF. Written as DNA, the CDR3 is TGTGCCAGCCCAACAGGGACCTCTGGAAACACCATATATTTT.

This sequence joins TRBV5-1 and TRBJ1-5; no firm D call. CDR1 is SGHRS, CDR2 YFSETQ, per germline. The CDR3 length is 14 residues. The V end lost 3 bases, the J end lost 4 bases, and 11 bases lay between the germline ends. CDR3 loop: CASSSESGNQPQHF. Here the CDR3 DNA reads TGCGCCAGCAGCTCCGAAAGCGGAAATCAGCCCCAGCATTTT. The full variable domain, its missing parts supplied by reference TRBV5-1 and TRBJ1-5, is KAGVTQTPRYLIKTRGQQVTLSCSPISGHRSVSWYQQTPGQGLQFLFEYFSETQRNKGNFPGRFSGRQFSNSRSEMNVSTLELGDSALYLCASSSESGNQPQHFGDGTRLSIL.

The chain has TRBV5-1 and TRBJ2-7; D possibly corresponds to TRBD1 (5 bases). V gave up 0 bases and J gave up 3 bases, with 10 bases separating them. This CDR3 region has 14 residues. Germline V lookup: CDR1 SGHRS, CDR2 YFSETQ. The CDR3 protein is CASSLGTRNYEQYF. The CDR3 DNA sequence: TGCGCCAGCAGCTTGGGGACACGAAACTACGAGCAGTACTTC. The entire variable domain, with the rest obtained from reference TRBV5-1 and TRBJ2-7, is as follows: KAGVTQTPRYLIKTRGQQVTLSCSPISGHRSVSWYQQTPGQGLQFLFEYFSETQRNKGNFPGRFSGRQFSNSRSEMNVSTLELGDSALYLCASSLGTRNYEQYFGPGTRLTVT.

This chain joins TRBV2 and TRBJ1-5; D not certain. The CDR3 extends over 16 amino acids. Germline CDR1 reads SNHLY; CDR2 reads FYNNEI. V gave up 2 bases and J gave up 1 base, with 12 bases separating them. The CDR3 here is CASSEKGGRSNQPQHF. In DNA, the CDR3 is TGTGCCAGCAGTGAAAAAGGAGGGCGGAGCAATCAGCCCCAGCATTTT.

CDR3 in amino acids: CASSQTGALSTDTQYF. The CDR3 bases are TGTGCCAGCAGCCAGACAGGTGCCCTAAGCACAGATACGCAGTATTTT. V usage is TRBV4-2 and J usage is TRBJ2-3; TRBD1 might be the D (6 bases). There are 16 residues in the CDR3. Germline-derived CDR1 and CDR2 are LGHNA and YNFKEQ. Trimming stripped 3 bases from V and 0 bases from J, with 13 bases between.

This clone was seen once. CDR3 loop: CASSLSSGELFF. The CDR3 DNA is TGTGCCAGCAGCTTAAGCTCGGGGGAGCTGTTTTTT. This chain connects TRBV4-2 to TRBJ2-2; D uncertain. This CDR3 is built from 12 residues. V was cut by 5 bases and J by 8 bases, with 9 bases left in between. Germline V gene lookup returns CDR1 LGHNA and CDR2 YNFKEQ.

V gene TRBV27 combines with J gene TRBJ2-2; maybe TRBD2 (5 bases). The V and J ends lost 4 bases and 0 bases respectively, with 9 bases between them. The V gene's germline CDR1 is MNHEY and CDR2 SMNVEV (reference sequence). The CDR3 extends over 15 amino acids. For the CDR3, the DNA is TGTGCCAGCAGTTGGGGAGCCGCGAACACCGGGGAGCTGTTTTTT. Its translation: CASSWGAANTGELFF.

The V and J genes are TRBV7-9 and TRBJ2-1; no clear D gene. In germline, CDR1 is SEHNR, CDR2 FQNEAQ (reference sequence). CDR3 length equals 11 residues. Trimming took 6 bases from V and 10 from J, leaving 10 bases between them. The CDR3: CASSLQSEQFF. As DNA, the CDR3 is TGTGCCAGCAGTTTACAAAGCGAGCAGTTCTTC.

This clone showed up just a few times. The J gene is TRBJ2-2, the V gene TRBV7-3; D possibly corresponds to TRBD2 (5 bases). This CDR3 is 16 amino acids long. V gave up 1 base and J gave up 6 bases, with 15 bases separating them. Germline V gene lookup returns CDR1 SGHTA and CDR2 FQGTGA. The CDR3 region has the DNA TGTGCCAGCAGCTTAATTCCAGGACTCGGGGCCGGGGAGCTGTTTTTT. The encoded protein is CASSLIPGLGAGELFF.

This clone has just a few counts. The chain uses TRBV7-9 and TRBJ1-2, with D unresolved. This CDR3 spans 13 amino acids. V lost 5 bases and J 8 bases, leaving 15 bases between the germline ends. Germline CDR1 reads SEHNR; CDR2 reads FQNEAQ (reference sequence). The CDR3 DNA follows: TGTGCCAGCAGCAAGTCCTCGCAGTTCGGCTACACCTTC. Translating it yields CASSKSSQFGYTF.

The chain combines TRBV28 with TRBJ2-5; 9 bases match TRBD2. Germline V gene sequence: CDR1 MDHEN, CDR2 SYDVKM. This CDR3 contains 15 residues. Trimming removed 3 bases from V and 0 bases from J; junction bases left unmatched: 2. The CDR3 sequence: CASSFRGRDQETQYF. DNA of the CDR3: TGTGCCAGCAGTTTTCGCGGGAGGGACCAAGAGACCCAGTACTTC.

V is TRBV21-1 and J is TRBJ1-5. TRBV21-1 is assigned pseudogene status. This CDR3 contains 19 residues. CDR3 coding DNA: TGTGCCAGCAGCAAAGTAAGCCGGAGTCGGCCCCCCTGTGATCAGCCCCAGCATTTT. The encoded protein is CASSKVSRSRPPCDQPQHF.

By share, this clone ranks as medium-sized. The chain links TRBV3-1 (or the pseudogene TRBV3-2) to TRBJ2-5, with TRBD2 matching over 13 bases. The germline V gene encodes CDR1 LGHDT and CDR2 YNNKEL (reference sequence). The CDR3 totals 20 residues. Trimming took 1 base from V and 5 from J; bases not matched to a gene: 16. CDR3 nucleotides: TGTGCCAGCAGCCAAGGTTTATATAAGACTAGCGGGGGGTGGAGGGAGACCCAGTACTTC. This translates into CASSQGLYKTSGGWRETQYF.

The chain employs TRBV7-3 and TRBJ2-1, with 10 nucleotides matching TRBD2. Germline CDR1 SGHTA, CDR2 FQGTGA. J lost 4 bases, V lost 0 bases, and 6 bases had no gene match. This CDR3 contains 17 residues. As DNA, the CDR3 is TGTGCCAGCAGCTTAACGAACGAACTAGCGGGATACAATGAGCAGTTCTTC. It is translated as CASSLTNELAGYNEQFF.

The chain couples TRBV5-1 to TRBJ2-2; TRBD1 might be the D (5 bases). The germline V gene encodes CDR1 SGHRS and CDR2 YFSETQ. Trimming pared 4 bases from V and 0 bases from J, leaving 10 bases between. CDR3 length equals 15 residues. The CDR3 is CASSPGQTNTGELFF. The CDR3, as DNA: TGCGCCAGCAGCCCCGGACAAACGAACACCGGGGAGCTGTTTTTT. The entire variable domain, with the rest obtained from reference TRBV5-1 and TRBJ2-2, is as follows: KAGVTQTPRYLIKTRGQQVTLSCSPISGHRSVSWYQQTPGQGLQFLFEYFSETQRNKGNFPGRFSGRQFSNSRSEMNVSTLELGDSALYLCASSPGQTNTGELFFGEGSRLTVL.

This chain uses TRBV3-1 (or the pseudogene TRBV3-2) with TRBJ1-2; maybe TRBD1 (5 bases). CDR1 is LGHDT and CDR2 is YNNKEL in the germline V gene (reference sequence). This CDR3 is 14 amino acids long. V lost 1 base to trimming and J lost 4 bases, with 10 bases between them. The chain's CDR3 is CASSQAGASYGYTF. Here the CDR3 DNA reads TGTGCCAGCAGCCAAGCTGGGGCTAGCTATGGCTACACCTTC.

This chain uses TRBV5-1 with TRBJ2-5; D possibly corresponds to TRBD2 (5 bases). V shed 0 bases and J shed 5 bases, with 17 bases lying between them. There are 16 residues in the CDR3. Germline CDR1 SGHRS, CDR2 YFSETQ. CDR3 nucleotides: TGCGCCAGCAGCTTGGCCGTCCGGGGTGGGGAGGAGACCCAGTACTTC. As protein: CASSLAVRGGEETQYF. The full variable domain, with the rest looked up from reference TRBV5-1 and TRBJ2-5, is KAGVTQTPRYLIKTRGQQVTLSCSPISGHRSVSWYQQTPGQGLQFLFEYFSETQRNKGNFPGRFSGRQFSNSRSEMNVSTLELGDSALYLCASSLAVRGGEETQYFGPGTRLLVL.

This sequence joins TRBV6-6 and TRBJ1-5; no clear D. This CDR3 region has 17 residues. Germline CDR1 MNHNY, CDR2 SVGAGI (reference sequence). Between the trimmed V and J ends, which lost 6 bases and 0 bases, there was a span of 18 bases. CDR3 residues: CASSRTAMDYSNQPQHF. The DNA for the CDR3 is TGTGCCAGCAGCCGAACCGCTATGGACTATAGCAATCAGCCCCAGCATTTT.

The J gene is TRBJ1-1, the V gene TRBV9; weak D call: TRBD1 (6 bases). Germline V gene data show CDR1 as SGDLS and CDR2 as YYNGEE. The CDR3 loop spans 14 amino acids. Trimming removed 4 bases from V and 4 bases from J, with 14 bases in between. The CDR3 loop is CASSPGTRGTEAFF. CDR3 nucleotide sequence: TGTGCCAGCAGCCCCGGGACACGGGGCACTGAAGCTTTCTTT.

The gene calls are TRBV7-2 and TRBJ1-1; 8 positions agree with TRBD1. V was pared by 1 base and J by 5 bases, with 0 bases of the junction left unmatched. CDR3 length: 13 residues. Germline assignment: CDR1 SGHTA and CDR2 FQGNSA. The CDR3 spells CASSLGQGTEAFF. The CDR3, as DNA: TGTGCCAGCAGCTTAGGACAGGGGACTGAAGCTTTCTTT.

The chain recombines TRBV5-4 with TRBJ2-2, with a weak D call TRBD2 (6 bases). Trimming removed 5 bases from V and 5 bases from J, with 13 bases in between. Germline V gene data show CDR1 as SGHNT and CDR2 as YYREEE (reference sequence). The CDR3 is 14 residues long. CDR3 DNA sequence: TGTGCCAGCAGATCCCGGGCGGGGACCGGGGAGCTGTTTTTT. It yields the protein CASRSRAGTGELFF.

The rearrangement joins TRBV6-4 to TRBJ2-1, with a tentative D call TRBD1 (6 bases). The V and J ends lost 7 bases and 9 bases respectively, with 16 bases between them. CDR1 is MRHNA and CDR2 is SNTAGT in the germline V gene. The CDR3 has 13 residues. For the CDR3, the DNA is TGTGCCAGCAAGCTGGACAGAACGGGTGAGCAGTTCTTC. Its protein is CASKLDRTGEQFF.

The J gene is TRBJ1-6, the V gene TRBV12-3 or TRBV12-4; 7 positions agree with TRBD1. CDR3 length equals 13 residues. V was pared by 6 bases and J by 8 bases, with 4 bases of the junction left unmatched. The CDR3 region is CASSFDRDSPLHF. The CDR3 DNA reads TGTGCCAGCAGCTTCGACAGGGATTCACCCCTCCACTTT.

A remark on this clone: One junction end disagrees with the germline gene, perhaps due to a read error. The chain joins TRBV19 to TRBJ1-3; D unclear. Germline V gene lookup returns CDR1 LNHDA and CDR2 SQIVND (reference sequence). The CDR3 covers 14 residues. CDR3 sequence reads: CASGMGQLLHTIYF. CDR3 nucleotides: TGTGCCAGTGGTATGGGCCAATTGCTGCACACCATATATTTT.

The V and J genes are TRBV16 and TRBJ2-5, with 8 bases fitting TRBD2. V shed 4 bases, J shed 4 bases, and the junction held 20 bases outside the gene matches. This CDR3 comprises 19 residues. Per germline, CDR1 KGHSY and CDR2 FQNENV. In DNA, the CDR3 is TGTGCCAGCAGCCCCCTCTTGTCGAGCGGGGGAGCAGGAAGAGAGACCCAGTACTTC. Protein sequence: CASSPLLSSGGAGRETQYF.

The J gene is TRBJ2-1, the V gene TRBV7-3; a weak D match, TRBD1 (6 bases). This CDR3 contains 14 residues. Trimming left V 5 bases short and J 5 bases short, with 13 bases between. Germline values: CDR1 SGHTA, CDR2 FQGTGA. The CDR3 region is CASSPGQFDNEQFF. CDR3 nucleotides: TGTGCCAGCAGCCCCGGACAGTTCGACAATGAGCAGTTCTTC.